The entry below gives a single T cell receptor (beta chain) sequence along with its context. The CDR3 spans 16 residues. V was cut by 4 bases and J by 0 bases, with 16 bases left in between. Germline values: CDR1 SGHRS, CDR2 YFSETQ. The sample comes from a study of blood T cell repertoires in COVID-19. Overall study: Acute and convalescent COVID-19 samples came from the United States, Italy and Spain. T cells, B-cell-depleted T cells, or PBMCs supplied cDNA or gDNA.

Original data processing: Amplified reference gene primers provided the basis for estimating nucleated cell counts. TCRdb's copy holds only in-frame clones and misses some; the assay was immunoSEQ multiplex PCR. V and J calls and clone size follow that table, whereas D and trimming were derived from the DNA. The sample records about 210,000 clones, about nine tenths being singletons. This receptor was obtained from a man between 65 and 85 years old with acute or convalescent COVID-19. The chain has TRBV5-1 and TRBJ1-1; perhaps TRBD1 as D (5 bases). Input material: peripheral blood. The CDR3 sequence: CASSPRQGKMNTEAFF. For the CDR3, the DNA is TGCGCCAGCAGCCCAAGGCAGGGTAAGATGAACACTGAAGCTTTCTTT.